The 5 T cell receptor beta chains presented below share a single source sample, sequenced in a study of cytomegalovirus exposure and HLA in healthy donors. Both 60 Vbeta primers and 13 Jbeta primers went into the PCR. Generated by immunoSEQ multiplex PCR, the TCRdb table keeps only in-frame clones and is missing some. The sample gives more than 95,000 clones, 55% to 75% of which show up once; roughly 3% is in the top ten. Material: PBMCs. These receptors originate from a man between 60 and 75 years old in good health and CMV-seronegative.

The chain carries TRBV7-9 and TRBJ1-3; D might be TRBD1 (6 bases). Trimming pared 0 bases from V and 3 bases from J, leaving 9 bases between. The CDR3 runs to 15 residues. Germline assignment: CDR1 SEHNR and CDR2 FQNEAQ (reference sequence). Here the CDR3 reads CASSLAGADGNTIYF. In DNA, the CDR3 is TGTGCCAGCAGCTTAGCGGGGGCAGATGGAAACACCATATATTTT.

The chain uses TRBV6-1 and TRBJ2-4; D is ambiguous. Germline V gene data show CDR1 as MNHNS and CDR2 as SASEGT. The CDR3 loop spans 15 amino acids. V was cut by 2 bases and J by 3 bases, with 11 bases left in between. The CDR3 nucleotides are TGTGCCAGCAGTGAATTACTGACTCTCAAAAACATTCAGTACTTC. Translation gives CASSELLTLKNIQYF.

The V call is TRBV7-2, the J call TRBJ2-7; possibly TRBD2 for D (6 bases). V was shortened by 3 bases and J by 2 bases, with 11 bases between the two germline ends. The CDR3 contains 14 residues. CDR1 SGHTA and CDR2 FQGNSA come from the germline V gene. This CDR3 reads CASSFFGGTYEQYF. DNA of the CDR3: TGTGCCAGCAGCTTTTTTGGAGGGACCTACGAGCAGTACTTC.

This sequence joins TRBV6-1 and TRBJ2-1, with a possible D match to TRBD1 (7 bases). CDR1 and CDR2 (germline): MNHNS, SASEGT. CDR3 length: 14 residues. Trimming pared 7 bases from V and 8 bases from J, leaving 18 bases between. DNA of the CDR3: TGTGCCAGCAAGGCGCAGGGGGGTAGGGATGAGCAGTTCTTC. This codes for CASKAQGGRDEQFF.

The chain recombines TRBV29-1 with TRBJ2-1, with 9 nucleotides matching TRBD1. In germline, CDR1 is SQVTM, CDR2 ANQGSEA. The CDR3 consists of 14 residues. V lost 6 bases, J lost 0 bases, and 3 bases stayed unmatched. The CDR3 loop is CSVPGQGSYNEQFF. DNA for the CDR3: TGCAGCGTGCCGGGACAGGGCTCCTACAATGAGCAGTTCTTC.